Listed below are T cell receptor beta chains from one sample, sequenced in a study of blood T cell repertoires in COVID-19. TCRdb's copy holds only in-frame clones and misses some; the assay was immunoSEQ multiplex PCR. The repertoire holds fewer than 150,000 clones, with about 83% as singletons. The source material was peripheral blood. These receptors all stem from a man aged 65-85 years with acute or convalescent COVID-19. CDR3s include the opening cysteine and the closing phenylalanine or tryptophan. The D gene is left open where the match is weak. Part of the rows lack a size; the others show once, few, many or a class for expanded clones.

CDR3 protein	CDR3 DNA	V gene	CDR3 length	J gene	D gene	clone size
CASRGGVSYEQYF	TGTGCCAGCAGAGGGGGGGTTTCCTACGAGCAGTACTTC	TRBV2	13	TRBJ2-7	NA	NA
CASSQDREKYF	TGTGCCAGCAGCCAGGACAGGGAGAAGTATTTT	TRBV7-8	11	TRBJ2-3	TRBD1	once
CASSLDGRVDEAFF	TGCGCCAGCAGCTTGGACGGCAGGGTGGATGAAGCTTTCTTT	TRBV5-1	14	TRBJ1-1	NA	NA
CAWGRGPGGAFF	TGTGCCTGGGGAAGAGGGCCCGGAGGAGCTTTCTTT	TRBV30	12	TRBJ1-1	NA	NA
CSVARGSSYEQYF	TGCAGCGTTGCCAGAGGGAGCTCCTACGAGCAGTACTTC	TRBV29-1	13	TRBJ2-7	NA	NA
CASSQASVGELFF	TGTGCCAGCAGCCAAGCTAGTGTTGGGGAGCTGTTTTTT	TRBV3-1/TRBV3-2	13	TRBJ2-2	NA	NA
CASSIVADQETQYF	TGTGCCAGTAGTATAGTGGCAGACCAAGAGACCCAGTACTTC	TRBV19	14	TRBJ2-5	NA	NA
CASSNPYSGANVLTF	TGTGCCAGCAGTAATCCGTACTCTGGGGCCAACGTCCTGACTTTC	TRBV6-5	15	TRBJ2-6	NA	NA
CASSYRGTFIEQYF	TGTGCCAGCAGTTACCGCGGGACTTTTATCGAGCAGTACTTC	TRBV27	14	TRBJ2-7	NA	NA
CASSLVRQATEAFF	TGTGCCAGCAGCTTAGTAAGGCAGGCCACTGAAGCTTTCTTT	TRBV11-1	14	TRBJ1-1	NA	NA
CASSLVEAPNTEAFF	TGTGCCAGCAGCTTGGTTGAGGCGCCGAACACTGAAGCTTTCTTT	TRBV5-4	15	TRBJ1-1	NA	NA
CASGTGGLGNEQFF	TGTGCCAGCGGAACGGGGGGCCTTGGCAATGAGCAGTTCTTC	TRBV9	14	TRBJ2-1	NA	NA
CASSLRSAGTQYF	TGTGCCAGCAGCTTAAGGTCGGCGGGGACCCAGTACTTC	TRBV7-3	13	TRBJ2-5	NA	NA
CASSQDSGGAEDTQYF	TGTGCCAGCAGCCAAGATAGCGGGGGGGCCGAAGATACGCAGTATTTT	TRBV3-1/TRBV3-2	16	TRBJ2-3	TRBD2	NA
CASSTPEGILGQPQHF	TGTGCCAGTAGTACCCCGGAGGGAATCCTAGGTCAGCCCCAGCATTTT	TRBV19	16	TRBJ1-5	NA	NA
CASSLTSGRAYNEQFF	TGTGCCAGCAGCTTGACTAGCGGGAGGGCTTACAATGAGCAGTTCTTC	TRBV7-8	16	TRBJ2-1	TRBD2	NA
CASSLTGNTEAFF	TGTGCCAGCAGCTTAACCGGGAACACTGAAGCTTTCTTT	TRBV11-1	13	TRBJ1-1	NA	NA
CASSQPGVGTDTQYF	TGTGCCAGCAGCCAACCGGGAGTCGGCACAGATACGCAGTATTTT	TRBV3-1/TRBV3-2	15	TRBJ2-3	NA	once
CASSFRGIPTGANVLTF	TGTGCCAGCAGCTTCAGGGGGATCCCAACTGGGGCCAACGTCCTGACTTTC	TRBV5-8	17	TRBJ2-6	TRBD1	NA
CASSVTGLPNQPQHF	TGTGCCAGCAGCGTTACAGGGCTCCCCAATCAGCCCCAGCATTTT	TRBV9	15	TRBJ1-5	NA	once
CASSTGTGDQPQHF	TGTGCCAGCAGCACCGGGACAGGAGATCAGCCCCAGCATTTT	TRBV5-4	14	TRBJ1-5	TRBD1	NA
CASSRTGEYTGYTF	TGCGCCAGCAGTAGGACAGGGGAATATACTGGCTACACCTTC	TRBV10-1	14	TRBJ1-2	TRBD1	NA
CASSLRGQGRMAEAFF	TGTGCCAGCAGTTTAAGGGGCCAGGGGCGCATGGCTGAAGCTTTCTTT	TRBV27	16	TRBJ1-1	NA	NA
CATSDLTAGGINEQFF	TGTGCCACCAGTGATTTGACAGCGGGAGGGATCAATGAGCAGTTCTTC	TRBV24-1	16	TRBJ2-1	TRBD2	NA
CASSPGTGNYNEQFF	TGTGCCAGCTCACCAGGGACAGGGAACTACAATGAGCAGTTCTTC	TRBV18	15	TRBJ2-1	TRBD1	NA
CASSREWTDYEQYF	TGTGCCAGCAGCAGGGAGTGGACAGACTACGAGCAGTACTTC	TRBV7-8	14	TRBJ2-7	NA	NA
CASSLVAGGNTEAFF	TGTGCCAGCAGCTTAGTGGCCGGGGGGAACACTGAAGCTTTCTTT	TRBV7-2	15	TRBJ1-1	NA	NA
CASSPHTRLAGYNEQFF	TGTGCCAGCAGCCCCCACACGCGACTAGCGGGGTACAATGAGCAGTTCTTC	TRBV7-9	17	TRBJ2-1	TRBD2	NA
CASSLPHSLAGTEAFF	TGTGCCAGCAGCTTACCGCACAGCTTAGCGGGGACTGAAGCTTTCTTT	TRBV5-4	16	TRBJ1-1	NA	NA
CASSLRQGSYEQYF	TGTGCCAGCAGCTTAAGACAGGGCTCCTACGAGCAGTACTTC	TRBV11-2	14	TRBJ2-7	TRBD1	NA
CASSIAGQGLSYGYTF	TGTGCCAGTAGTATAGCAGGACAGGGTCTCAGCTATGGCTACACCTTC	TRBV19	16	TRBJ1-2	TRBD1	NA
CASSQDRQGNTEAFF	TGCGCCAGCAGCCAAGATAGGCAGGGGAACACTGAAGCTTTCTTT	TRBV4-1	15	TRBJ1-1	NA	NA
CASSPGTSGSYNEQFF	TGTGCCAGCAGCCCGGGGACTAGCGGGTCCTACAATGAGCAGTTCTTC	TRBV11-3	16	TRBJ2-1	TRBD2	once
CASSQAAGPYGYTF	TGCGCCAGCAGCCAAGCGGCAGGGCCGTATGGCTACACCTTC	TRBV4-1	14	TRBJ1-2	NA	NA
CSAAGNSPLHF	TGCAGTGCGGCAGGGAATTCACCCCTCCACTTT	TRBV20-1	11	TRBJ1-6	NA	few
CASSLEQGSNYGYTF	TGTGCCAGCAGCTTAGAACAGGGCTCTAACTATGGCTACACCTTC	TRBV11-2	15	TRBJ1-2	NA	NA
CATSAVSGGAQETQYF	TGTGCCACCAGTGCAGTTAGCGGGGGAGCTCAAGAGACCCAGTACTTC	TRBV2	16	TRBJ2-5	TRBD2	NA
CASSRGQVMGNTIYF	TGTGCCAGCAGCCGGGGACAGGTGATGGGAAACACCATATATTTT	TRBV5-8	15	TRBJ1-3	TRBD1	NA
CASSSLRLDRYYEQYF	TGTGCCAGCAGCTCCCTAAGATTGGACAGATACTACGAGCAGTACTTC	TRBV28	16	TRBJ2-7	NA	NA
CASSPDNEQFF	TGTGCCAGCTCACCCGACAATGAGCAGTTCTTC	TRBV18	11	TRBJ2-1	NA	NA
CASSPTGTGNAELFF	TGTGCCAGCAGTCCTACCGGGACAGGGAATGCCGAACTGTTTTTT	TRBV27	15	TRBJ1-4	TRBD1	NA
CASSLTTMNTEAFF	TGTGCCAGCAGCTTAACCACTATGAACACTGAAGCTTTCTTT	TRBV7-2	14	TRBJ1-1	NA	NA
CASSAAISYEQYF	TGTGCCAGCAGTGCTGCGATCTCCTACGAGCAGTACTTC	TRBV2	13	TRBJ2-7	NA	NA
CATRQGQQETQYF	TGTGCCACAAGACAGGGACAACAAGAGACCCAGTACTTC	TRBV10-3	13	TRBJ2-5	TRBD1	NA
CASSLGGFGKNIQYF	TGTGCCAGCAGCCTGGGGGGGTTTGGCAAAAACATTCAGTACTTC	TRBV11-2	15	TRBJ2-4	TRBD2	NA
CASSYQTGELFF	TGTGCCAGCAGTTATCAGACCGGGGAGCTGTTTTTT	TRBV28	12	TRBJ2-2	NA	NA